Given below is one T cell receptor (beta chain) in context. Its recognized antigen is unknown. No clone much larger than this one lies a single base away; base qualities are absent. As encoded in the germline V gene, CDR1 is SQVTM while CDR2 is ANQGSEA. From the cysteine through the phenylalanine, the CDR3 covers 20 amino acids. This entry keeps only the CDR3 DNA: 60 bases, framed from base 1. After removal of 6 bases from V and 5 bases from J, the junction retains 27 bases not matched to a gene. The sample originates from a study of CD8 T cells in Susac syndrome (dated by TCRdb to the late 2010s). Regarding the research as a whole: Whether CD8+ T cell activation and differentiation in Susac syndrome was antigen driven was tested using repertoire sequencing.

RNA was extracted with the RNeasy kit and about 0.5 to 1 ug was reverse transcribed using random hexamers. The immunoSEQ multiplex PCR assay, covering 54 Vbeta and 13 Jbeta segments, was used to amplify TCR beta CDR3 regions. To correct PCR amplification bias, a synthetic template baseline was used for both primer optimization and computational correction. Under the source paper's analysis protocol: Reads were annotated to V, D and J genes per IMGT and analyzed with immunoSEQ Analyzer, keeping only productive sequences. Clonality was computed as one minus Shannon entropy normalized by log2 of the number of productive unique sequences. For each patient and control, public and private clones were evaluated within the 100 most prevalent clones. A clone was defined as Susac-specific if it was absent from the healthy and MS cohorts, from 950 to 1,300 published viral clones and from other ImmuneACCESS disease sequences. TCRdb reprocessing: public reads trimmed at Q25 with fastp, clones called with MiXCR, in-frame beta chains kept. Rows matching on CDR3 protein sequence are summarized as one entry with the most common DNA and genes. Clone size and V and J calls follow TCRdb, not the original study. For this sample the table gives 150,000 to 200,000 distinct CDR3 sequences, of which roughly 95% were detected only once. The biggest ten clones account for around 0.093% of the sample.

General conclusions and limits of the study: The number of individuals in the TCR sequencing and HLA analysis was acknowledged as relatively small.

Peripheral blood CD8+ and CD4+ T cells from healthy donors, Susac syndrome patients and multiple sclerosis patients were profiled using high-throughput TCR beta sequencing. Multiple sclerosis controls were treatment-naive patients with stable or active relapsing-remitting disease fulfilling revised McDonald criteria. Bulk CD8+ and CD4+ T cells were purified by magnetic negative isolation, while CD8+ TEMRA cells were enriched using FACS. Blood was drawn into EDTA tubes, processed within 24 hours, and PBMCs were isolated by density gradient centrifugation. PBMCs destined for TCR sequencing were cryopreserved in liquid nitrogen and later thawed in a 37 °C water bath. The sorted or isolated CD4+, CD8+ and CD8+ TEMRA cells reached a purity of at least 90%.

The material sequenced was CD4+ T cells from PBMCs. The origin of this receptor is a human donor with multiple sclerosis. Recombination linked TRBV29-1 to TRBJ2-1, with 8 bases matching TRBD1. This receptor has the CDR3 CSVENPTGDGLNLYNNEQFF. The DNA reads TGCAGCGTGGAGAACCCGACAGGGGACGGATTGAACCTATACAACAATGAGCAGTTCTTC.